This T cell receptor (beta chain) was observed in a study of technical replicates of blood from a few donors. This table comes from immunoSEQ multiplex PCR, and its TCRdb copy is limited to in-frame clones, with some not included. This sample yields about 95,000 clones, of which around 96% are seen a single time; 0.3% to 0.35% belongs to the top ten. This CDR3 is 14 amino acids long. The ends were cut back, 1 base at V and 0 bases at J, with 6 bases in the middle. Per the germline V gene, CDR1 is SGHTA and CDR2 is FQGNSA. The TCR originated in a human donor in good health. The rearrangement links TRBV7-2 to TRBJ1-1; D not resolved. Source material: T cells isolated from PBMCs. CDR3 nucleotide sequence: TGTGCCAGCAGCTTAGTACTCGTGAACACTGAAGCTTTCTTT. Amino acid sequence: CASSLVLVNTEAFF.